A selection of T cell receptor beta chains follows, all from one sample in a study of monozygotic twins with inflammatory bowel disease. TCRdb reanalyzed the 5' RACE reads, giving one entry per CDR3 protein sequence and no DNA. The table lists about 99,000 distinct CDR3 sequences. Sample: blood. The receptors shown here come from a human donor with ulcerative colitis or Crohn's disease, or a healthy co-twin of an affected twin (not recorded which). Both conserved end residues are part of each CDR3.

J | V | CDR3
TRBJ2-1 | TRBV5-8 | CASSRSGGLSYNEQFF
TRBJ2-5 | TRBV6-2/TRBV6-3 | CASRQGGIGETQYF
TRBJ1-1 | TRBV6-5 | CASSSGQDKAFF
TRBJ2-3 | TRBV9 | CASSVSGGAGDTQYF
TRBJ2-7 | TRBV12-3/TRBV12-4 | CASSLLVGYERYF
TRBJ2-7 | TRBV11-2 | CTSSSQAGHLEQYF
TRBJ2-3 | TRBV14 | CASSQWTGFGTDTQYF
TRBJ2-7 | TRBV20-1 | CSARAGPYEQYF
TRBJ2-2 | TRBV5-1 | CASSGGHSATGELFF
TRBJ2-1 | TRBV12-3/TRBV12-4 | CASSKGAFNEQFF
TRBJ1-4 | TRBV30 | CAWSVLGGGGATNEKLFF
TRBJ2-7 | TRBV12-3/TRBV12-4 | CASREAGTPYEQYF
TRBJ1-2 | TRBV20-1 | CSARVGQHYGYTF
TRBJ1-5 | TRBV24-1 | CATPDRSAMNSNQPQHF
TRBJ2-1 | TRBV7-3 | CASSSLRTPLDEQFF
TRBJ2-5 | TRBV13 | CAGNREGRAQETQYF
TRBJ2-1 | TRBV6-2/TRBV6-3 | CASSPHPSDEQFF
TRBJ1-5 | TRBV5-5 | CASSLEQSQPQHF
TRBJ2-3 | TRBV5-1 | CASSFGTGERADTQYF
TRBJ1-1 | TRBV18 | CASRDDALRDTEAFF
TRBJ2-1 | TRBV3-1 | CASSQERRAPHNEQFF
TRBJ2-7 | TRBV20-1 | CSARPHQGNSYEQYF
TRBJ2-1 | TRBV9 | CASSVGGGLWNEQFF
TRBJ2-2 | TRBV28 | CASKIGTTNTGELFF
TRBJ2-5 | TRBV7-6 | CASSLGDRGRGETQYF
TRBJ2-2 | TRBV28 | CATTGNTGELFF
TRBJ2-7 | TRBV7-2 | CASSLDPAGVYEQYF